Shown below are 14 T cell receptor beta chains from a single sample sequenced in a study of T cells expressing NK-cell markers. TCRdb re-called the 5' RACE reads and gives one entry per CDR3 protein, without DNA. The sample holds fewer than 550,000 distinct CDR3 sequences. Sequencing used blood T cells: a sorted CD56 or NKG2C T cell subset, CD4+ or CD8+ T cells, or bulk PBMC T cells (not recorded which). These receptors were obtained from a woman in her forties or fifties in good health.

The chain is built from TRBV6-5 and TRBJ2-1; TCRdb's D call of TRBD2 is untestable without DNA. The germline CDR1 and CDR2 sequences are MNHEY and SVGAGI. The CDR3 spans 15 residues. The CDR3 loop reads CASSHGGPRDNEQFF.

This chain connects TRBV5-1 to TRBJ2-2; the D gene TCRdb calls, TRBD2, cannot be checked with no DNA. The CDR3 is 18 residues long. The germline V gene has CDR1 SGHRS and CDR2 YFSETQ. The CDR3 sequence: CASSPNPGLAVNTGELFF. The full variable domain, rest sourced from reference TRBV5-1 and TRBJ2-2, is KAGVTQTPRYLIKTRGQQVTLSCSPISGHRSVSWYQQTPGQGLQFLFEYFSETQRNKGNFPGRFSGRQFSNSRSEMNVSTLELGDSALYLCASSPNPGLAVNTGELFFGEGSRLTVL.

The genes are TRBV14 and TRBJ2-1. CDR3 length: 13 amino acids. Germline V lookup: CDR1 SGHDN, CDR2 FVKESK. The CDR3 reads CASSQRGLNEQFF.

The chain links TRBV11-1 to TRBJ2-2; TCRdb lists TRBD2, though no DNA is available to test this call. Looked up from germline, CDR1 is SGHAT and CDR2 is FQDESV (reference sequence). The CDR3 totals 16 residues. CDR3 sequence: CASASTSGHFTGELFF.

The chain has TRBV12-3 or TRBV12-4 and TRBJ2-1; TCRdb reports TRBD2, a call that lacks DNA to check it against. The length of the CDR3 is 13 residues. CDR3 sequence: CASSRGGRYEQFF.

V gene TRBV7-2 combines with J gene TRBJ1-3. This CDR3 has 15 residues. In germline, CDR1 is SGHTA, CDR2 FQGNSA. The CDR3 loop is CASSLTPDQGNTIYF.

The V call is TRBV14, the J call TRBJ2-3. The CDR3 consists of 16 residues. CDR1 and CDR2 from the germline V gene are SGHDN and FVKESK. The CDR3 sequence is CASSQFRGSGTDTQYF.

V usage is TRBV13 and J usage is TRBJ2-7. Germline loops: CDR1 PRHDT, CDR2 FYEKMQ (reference sequence). The CDR3 has 15 amino acids. The CDR3 protein is CASSPRLANSYEQYF.

The CDR3 reads CASGTFSRRSYNEQFF. This sequence joins TRBV3-1 and TRBJ2-1. The CDR3 totals 16 residues. Germline assignment: CDR1 LGHDT and CDR2 YNNKEL (reference sequence).

This sequence joins TRBV29-1 and TRBJ2-1. Germline V gives CDR1 SQVTM, CDR2 ANQGSEA. The CDR3 loop spans 11 amino acids. CDR3 protein: CSVRRHNEQFF.

The chain carries TRBV5-1 and TRBJ1-4. The CDR3 runs to 15 residues. Germline CDR1 reads SGHRS; CDR2 reads YFSETQ. CDR3 sequence: CASSLSGAPNEKLFF.

V is TRBV5-6 and J is TRBJ1-4. This CDR3 has 13 amino acids. CDR1 and CDR2 from the germline V gene are SGHDT and YYEEEE. The CDR3: CASSGGSNEKLFF.

J is TRBJ2-6 and V is TRBV19; TCRdb's D gene call, TRBD2, goes unchecked for lack of DNA. Germline V CDR1 and CDR2: LNHDA, SQIVND (reference sequence). The CDR3 runs 15 residues. CDR3 protein: CASSIRTSGANVLTF.

The chain is built from TRBV15 and TRBJ2-5. This CDR3 is 16 amino acids long. Germline CDR1 and CDR2: LNHNV and YYDKDF (reference sequence). CDR3 amino acids: CATSTTSTLRQETQYF.